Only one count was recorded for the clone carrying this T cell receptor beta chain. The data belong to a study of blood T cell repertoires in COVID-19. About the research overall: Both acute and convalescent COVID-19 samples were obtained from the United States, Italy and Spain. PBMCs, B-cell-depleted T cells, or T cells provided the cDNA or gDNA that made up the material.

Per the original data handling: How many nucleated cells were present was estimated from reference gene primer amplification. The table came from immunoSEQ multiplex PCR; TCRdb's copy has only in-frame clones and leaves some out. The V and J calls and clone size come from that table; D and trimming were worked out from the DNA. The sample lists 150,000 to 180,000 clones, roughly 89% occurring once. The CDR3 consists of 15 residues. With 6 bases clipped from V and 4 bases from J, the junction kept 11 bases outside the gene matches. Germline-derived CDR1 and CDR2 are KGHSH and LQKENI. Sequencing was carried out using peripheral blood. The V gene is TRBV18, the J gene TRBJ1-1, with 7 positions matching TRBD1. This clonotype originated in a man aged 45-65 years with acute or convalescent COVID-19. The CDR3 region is CASSVKETGITEAFF. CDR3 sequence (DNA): TGTGCCAGCTCCGTCAAGGAGACAGGGATCACTGAAGCTTTCTTT.